This T cell receptor beta chain stems from a study of blood T cell repertoires in COVID-19. Study-level information: From T cells, B-cell-depleted T cells, or PBMCs came the material, which was cDNA or gDNA.

Original analysis: Scientists estimated how many nucleated cells there were by amplifying reference gene primers. Clones were sequenced by immunoSEQ multiplex PCR, and TCRdb holds only the in-frame ones, with some missing. The V and J calls and the clone size are those of that table, but D and trimming were determined from the DNA. The data contain some 300,000 clones, 88% of them singletons. Two negative PCRs, clearance, or symptom resolution characterized the recovered Cohort 3 donors. This CDR3 comprises 16 residues. CDR1 is SGHNT and CDR2 is YYREEE in the germline V gene (reference sequence). V gave up 0 bases and J gave up 2 bases; unmatched junction bases: 4.

This sequence joins TRBV5-4 and TRBJ1-1; 10 bases map to TRBD1. The receptor was derived from a woman aged 30 to 39 who had recovered from COVID-19. Material for sequencing was PBMCs or T cells enriched from blood (not recorded which). CDR3 nucleotide sequence: TGTGCCAGCAGCTTGGGACAGACAGGGGGCAACACTGAAGCTTTCTTT. It is translated as CASSLGQTGGNTEAFF.